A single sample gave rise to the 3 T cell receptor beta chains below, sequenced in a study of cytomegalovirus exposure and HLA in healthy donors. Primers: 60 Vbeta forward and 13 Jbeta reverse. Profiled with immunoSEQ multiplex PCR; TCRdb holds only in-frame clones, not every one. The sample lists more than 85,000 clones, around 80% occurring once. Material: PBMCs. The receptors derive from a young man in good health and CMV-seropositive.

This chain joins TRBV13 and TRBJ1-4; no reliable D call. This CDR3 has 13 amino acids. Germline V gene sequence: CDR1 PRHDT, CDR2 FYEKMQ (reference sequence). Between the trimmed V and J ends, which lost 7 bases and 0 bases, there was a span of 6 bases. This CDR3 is CASKTATNEKLFF. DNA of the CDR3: TGTGCCAGCAAAACAGCAACTAATGAAAAACTGTTTTTT.

CDR3 coding DNA: TGTGCCAGCAGCTTAGGAGCCAATCAGCCCCAGCATTTT. As protein: CASSLGANQPQHF. The rearrangement links TRBV7-3 to TRBJ1-5; the D is unclear. This CDR3 comprises 13 residues. Germline V lookup: CDR1 SGHTA, CDR2 FQGTGA. V dropped 2 bases and J dropped 3 bases, with 5 bases sitting between them.

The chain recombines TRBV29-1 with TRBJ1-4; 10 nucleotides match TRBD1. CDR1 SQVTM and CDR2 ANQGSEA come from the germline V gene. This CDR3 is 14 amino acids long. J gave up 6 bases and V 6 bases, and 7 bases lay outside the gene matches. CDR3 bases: TGCAGCGTGGGGGGAGGACAGGGGGATGAAAAACTGTTTTTT. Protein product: CSVGGGQGDEKLFF.